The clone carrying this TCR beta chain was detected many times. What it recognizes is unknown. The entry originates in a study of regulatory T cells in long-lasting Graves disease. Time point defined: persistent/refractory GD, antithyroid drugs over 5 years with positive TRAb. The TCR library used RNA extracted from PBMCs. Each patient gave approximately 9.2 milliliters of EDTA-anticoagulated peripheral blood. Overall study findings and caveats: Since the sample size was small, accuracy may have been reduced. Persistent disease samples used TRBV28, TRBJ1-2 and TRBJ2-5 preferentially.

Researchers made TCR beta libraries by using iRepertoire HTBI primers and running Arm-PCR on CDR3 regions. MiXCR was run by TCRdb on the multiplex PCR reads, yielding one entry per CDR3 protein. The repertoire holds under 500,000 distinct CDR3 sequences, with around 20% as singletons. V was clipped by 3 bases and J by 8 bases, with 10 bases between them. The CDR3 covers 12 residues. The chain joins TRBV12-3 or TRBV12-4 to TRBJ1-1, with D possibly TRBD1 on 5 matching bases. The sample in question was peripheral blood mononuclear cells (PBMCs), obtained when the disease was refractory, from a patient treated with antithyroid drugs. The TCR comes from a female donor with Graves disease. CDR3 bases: TGTGCCAGCAGTTTGGGGCGACAGGAAGCTTTCTTT. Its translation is CASSLGRQEAFF.